These 20 T cell receptor beta chains originate from one sample sequenced in a study of cytotoxic CD8 clonotypes in ibrutinib-treated CLL. Clones were read by immunoSEQ multiplex PCR, and TCRdb kept only the in-frame ones, dropping some. The sample has 150,000 or so clones; roughly 80% are singletons. Material: PBMCs, obtained after 12 months of ibrutinib treatment. These receptors were collected from a human donor with chronic lymphocytic leukemia.

In its sample, this clone was seen a few times. V usage is TRBV10-3 and J usage is TRBJ1-2, with D perhaps matching TRBD1 (6 bases). The CDR3 has 14 amino acids. V lost 2 bases, J lost 6 bases, and 13 bases lay in between. Per germline, CDR1 ENHRY and CDR2 SYGVKD. CDR3 nucleotides: TGTGCCATCAGTGAGCCCCAGGGGATCCATGGCTACACCTTC. As protein: CAISEPQGIHGYTF.

V and J are TRBV2 and TRBJ2-3; D may correspond to TRBD1 or TRBD2 (5 bases each). Looked up from germline, CDR1 is SNHLY and CDR2 is FYNNEI. This CDR3 spans 14 amino acids. Trimming took off 8 bases at V and 5 bases at J, with 17 bases between the two ends. The CDR3 sequence is CASGAGGFGDTQYF. In DNA, the CDR3 is TGTGCCAGCGGGGCTGGGGGATTCGGAGATACGCAGTATTTT.

The gene calls are TRBV7-9 and TRBJ1-2; no clear D. This CDR3 is 14 amino acids long. Trimming removed 1 base from V and 5 bases from J, with 11 bases in between. Germline V gene sequence: CDR1 SEHNR, CDR2 FQNEAQ (reference sequence). In DNA form, the CDR3 reads TGTGCCAGCAGCTTAGTAGATCGGACGTATGGCTACACCTTC. Amino acid sequence: CASSLVDRTYGYTF.

This rearrangement joins TRBV7-2 to TRBJ2-7; 11 bases map to TRBD2. The CDR3 totals 15 residues. CDR1 is SGHTA, CDR2 FQGNSA, per germline. The V gene end was trimmed by 5 bases and the J gene end by 2 bases; junction bases not matched to a gene: 5. The CDR3 bases are TGTGCCAGCAGCGCGACTAGCGGGATCACCTACGAGCAGTACTTC. Its translation is CASSATSGITYEQYF. Looking up the rest from reference TRBV7-2 and TRBJ2-7 gives the full variable domain: GAGVSQSPSNKVTEKGKDVELRCDPISGHTALYWYRQSLGQGLEFLIYFQGNSAPDKSGLPSDRFSAERTGGSVSTLTIQRTQQEDSAVYLCASSATSGITYEQYFGPGTRLTVT.

The chain links TRBV18 to TRBJ2-5; weak D call: TRBD1 (5 bases). V dropped 0 bases and J dropped 2 bases, with 7 bases sitting between them. The CDR3 runs 14 residues. Germline CDR1 reads KGHSH; CDR2 reads LQKENI. For the CDR3, the DNA is TGTGCCAGCTCACCACCGACAGAACAAGAGACCCAGTACTTC. Translation: CASSPPTEQETQYF.

The genes are TRBV28 and TRBJ2-7; D is ambiguous. There are 11 residues in the CDR3. The ends were cut back, 5 bases at V and 4 bases at J, with 6 bases in the middle. Germline-derived CDR1 and CDR2 are MDHEN and SYDVKM. Here the CDR3 DNA reads TGTGCCAGCAGTGCCCGATACGAGCAGTACTTC. Its translation is CASSARYEQYF.

The V call is TRBV9, the J call TRBJ2-7, with D perhaps assigned TRBD1 or TRBD2 (6 bases each). V gave up 0 bases and J gave up 4 bases, with 14 bases separating them. Looked up from germline, CDR1 is SGDLS and CDR2 is YYNGEE. The CDR3 covers 15 residues. CDR3 nucleotides: TGTGCCAGCAGCGTAGACTCAGGGGAGGCGTACGAGCAGTACTTC. Translating gives CASSVDSGEAYEQYF.

As regards this clone: One end of the junction is discordant with germline, which a read error may explain. For the CDR3, the DNA is TGTGCCAGCAGTTTAGAGGGACAGGTTTTCTACGAGCAGTACTTC. This translates into CASSLEGQVFYEQYF. V usage is TRBV7-2 and J usage is TRBJ2-7; TRBD1 agrees at 8 bases. Germline V gene sequence: CDR1 SGHTA, CDR2 FQGNSA. The CDR3 is made up of 15 amino acids.

In its sample, this clone was seen a few times. The chain is built from TRBV27 and TRBJ1-6, with a possible D match to TRBD1 (5 bases). Per the germline V gene, CDR1 is MNHEY and CDR2 is SMNVEV (reference sequence). The V end was cut by 4 bases, the J end by 8 bases, with 15 bases between. The CDR3 totals 15 residues. CDR3 amino acids: CASSWNGASDSPLHF. Written as DNA, the CDR3 is TGTGCCAGCAGTTGGAACGGGGCGTCGGATTCACCCCTCCACTTT.

This clone was counted a few times. The rearrangement links TRBV5-1 to TRBJ1-4; TRBD1 is a possible D gene (5 bases). Trimming stripped 1 base from V and 0 bases from J, with 10 bases between. From germline, CDR1 is SGHRS and CDR2 YFSETQ. CDR3 length: 16 amino acids. For the CDR3, the DNA is TGCGCCAGCAGCTTGCAGGGAATTGCAACTAATGAAAAACTGTTTTTT. It encodes CASSLQGIATNEKLFF.

The chain has TRBV7-2 and TRBJ2-3; 11 bases line up with TRBD2. CDR1 SGHTA and CDR2 FQGNSA come from the germline V gene. CDR3 length equals 15 residues. With V trimmed by 6 bases and J by 3 bases, 5 bases remained unmatched. The CDR3: CASSLRLAGTDTQYF. DNA of the CDR3: TGTGCCAGCAGTTTAAGACTAGCGGGAACAGATACGCAGTATTTT.

In its sample, this clone was seen a few times. The genes are TRBV6-5 and TRBJ1-5; no clear D. The germline CDR1 and CDR2 sequences are MNHEY and SVGAGI. V lost 0 bases to trimming and J lost 5 bases, with 5 bases between them. CDR3 size: 13 residues. CDR3 nucleotides: TGTGCCAGCAGTTACTCTGCATATCAGCCCCAGCATTTT. This sequence encodes CASSYSAYQPQHF.

The CDR3 DNA reads as TGTGCCAGCAGTTTATCGGGGACAGGGCCGCATCAGCCCCAGCATTTT. As protein: CASSLSGTGPHQPQHF. The V gene is TRBV28, the J gene TRBJ1-5; 9 bases match TRBD1. The CDR3 contains 16 residues. Germline CDR1 MDHEN, CDR2 SYDVKM. The junction had 6 bases not matched to a gene; V was cut back by 1 base and J by 5 bases.

The gene calls are TRBV7-6 and TRBJ2-5; D perhaps matches TRBD2 (7 bases). There are 15 residues in the CDR3. Looked up from germline, CDR1 is SGHVS and CDR2 is FNYEAQ. The V and J ends lost 1 base and 2 bases respectively, with 11 bases between them. The CDR3 is CASSLGAGAQETQYF. CDR3 coding DNA: TGTGCCAGCAGCTTAGGGGCGGGGGCACAAGAGACCCAGTACTTC.

This clone was picked up many times. This rearrangement joins TRBV19 to TRBJ2-7; 7 bases agree with TRBD1. CDR1 LNHDA and CDR2 SQIVND come from the germline V gene (reference sequence). The CDR3 has 14 residues. The V and J ends lost 5 bases and 4 bases, in that order; junction bases with no gene match: 8. This chain's CDR3 is CASSHPGQIYEQYF. DNA for the CDR3: TGTGCCAGTAGTCATCCGGGACAGATATACGAGCAGTACTTC.

This clone occurred a few times. The J gene is TRBJ1-5, the V gene TRBV7-9; unclear D gene. Trimming shortened V by 4 bases and J by 5 bases, and 9 bases separated the two germline ends. Per germline, CDR1 SEHNR and CDR2 FQNEAQ (reference sequence). The length of the CDR3 is 13 residues. CDR3 region: CASSSEIYQPQHF. The CDR3 DNA follows: TGTGCCAGCAGCTCTGAAATCTATCAGCCCCAGCATTTT.

This chain uses TRBV5-1 with TRBJ2-7; TRBD2 is a possible D gene (6 bases). V was pared by 0 bases and J by 3 bases, with 10 bases between. The CDR3 totals 14 residues. Germline assignment: CDR1 SGHRS and CDR2 YFSETQ. The CDR3 protein is CASSLAGVNYEQYF. The CDR3 nucleotides are TGCGCCAGCAGCTTGGCGGGAGTGAACTACGAGCAGTACTTC. Supplemented by reference TRBV5-1 and TRBJ2-7, the full variable domain reads KAGVTQTPRYLIKTRGQQVTLSCSPISGHRSVSWYQQTPGQGLQFLFEYFSETQRNKGNFPGRFSGRQFSNSRSEMNVSTLELGDSALYLCASSLAGVNYEQYFGPGTRLTVT.

CDR3: CASSIGRLNYYGYTF. The DNA of the CDR3 is TGTGCCAGTAGTATAGGTAGGCTCAATTACTATGGCTACACCTTC. The chain links TRBV19 to TRBJ1-2; D not certain. The V end was cut by 1 base, the J end by 3 bases, with 12 bases between. This CDR3 contains 15 residues. Germline-derived CDR1 and CDR2 are LNHDA and SQIVND (reference sequence).

The chain couples TRBV19 to TRBJ2-6; 9 positions agree with TRBD2. With V trimmed by 0 bases and J by 0 bases, 9 bases remained unmatched. Germline V gene data show CDR1 as LNHDA and CDR2 as SQIVND (reference sequence). The CDR3 is made up of 20 amino acids. CDR3 coding DNA: TGTGCCAGTAGTATAGATGCGGGGGGGTCTACGGACTCTGGGGCCAACGTCCTGACTTTC. Translated, it gives CASSIDAGGSTDSGANVLTF. Drawing the rest from reference TRBV19 and TRBJ2-6, the complete variable domain is DGGITQSPKYLFRKEGQNVTLSCEQNLNHDAMYWYRQDPGQGLRLIYYSQIVNDFQKGDIAEGYSVSREKKESFPLTVTSAQKNPTAFYLCASSIDAGGSTDSGANVLTFGAGSRLTVL.

The rearrangement joins TRBV18 to TRBJ2-6; 8 bases line up with TRBD1. After removal of 6 bases from V and 4 bases from J, the junction contained 5 bases not matched to a gene. CDR3 length equals 15 residues. Germline values: CDR1 KGHSH, CDR2 LQKENI. CDR3 sequence: CASSDRAPGANVLTF. The CDR3 DNA follows: TGTGCCAGCTCGGACAGGGCACCCGGGGCCAACGTCCTGACTTTC.